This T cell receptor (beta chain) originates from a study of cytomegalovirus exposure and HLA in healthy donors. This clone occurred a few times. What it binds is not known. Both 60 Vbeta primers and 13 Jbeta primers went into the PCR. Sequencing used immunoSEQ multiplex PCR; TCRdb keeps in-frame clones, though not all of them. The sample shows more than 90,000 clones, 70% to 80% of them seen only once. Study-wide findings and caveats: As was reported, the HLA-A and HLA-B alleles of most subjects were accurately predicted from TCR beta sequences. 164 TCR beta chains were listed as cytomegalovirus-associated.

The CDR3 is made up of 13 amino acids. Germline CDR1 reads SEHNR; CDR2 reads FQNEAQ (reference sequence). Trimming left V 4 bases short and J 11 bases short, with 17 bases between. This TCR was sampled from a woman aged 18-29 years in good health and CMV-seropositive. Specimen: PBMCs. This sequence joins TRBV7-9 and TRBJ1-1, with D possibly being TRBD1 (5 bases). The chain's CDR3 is CASSWAGIEGAFF. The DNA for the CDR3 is TGTGCCAGCAGCTGGGCGGGGATAGAGGGGGCTTTCTTT.